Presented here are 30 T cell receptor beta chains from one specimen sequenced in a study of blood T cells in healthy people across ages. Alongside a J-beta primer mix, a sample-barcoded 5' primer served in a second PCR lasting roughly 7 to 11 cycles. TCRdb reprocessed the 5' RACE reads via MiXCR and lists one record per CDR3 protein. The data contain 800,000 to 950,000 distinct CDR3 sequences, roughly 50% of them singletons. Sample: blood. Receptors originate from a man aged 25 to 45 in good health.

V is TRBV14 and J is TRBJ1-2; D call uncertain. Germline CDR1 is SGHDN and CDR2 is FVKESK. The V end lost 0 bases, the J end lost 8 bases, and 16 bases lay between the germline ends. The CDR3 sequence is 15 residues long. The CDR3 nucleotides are TGTGCCAGCAGCCAAGATGAAAGGATAGCTAGCGGCTACACCTTC. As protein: CASSQDERIASGYTF.

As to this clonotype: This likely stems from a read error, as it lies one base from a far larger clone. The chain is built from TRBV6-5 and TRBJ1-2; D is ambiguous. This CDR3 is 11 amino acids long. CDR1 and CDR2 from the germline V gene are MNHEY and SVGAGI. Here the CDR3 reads CAGSYSGGYTF. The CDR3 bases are TGTGCCGGCAGTTACTCTGGGGGCTACACCTTC.

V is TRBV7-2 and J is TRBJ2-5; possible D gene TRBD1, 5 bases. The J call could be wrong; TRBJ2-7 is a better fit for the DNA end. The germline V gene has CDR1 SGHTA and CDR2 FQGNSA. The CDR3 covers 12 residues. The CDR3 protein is CASSLTRVEQYF. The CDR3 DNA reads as TGTGCCAGCAGCTTAACCAGGGTCGAGCAGTACTTC.

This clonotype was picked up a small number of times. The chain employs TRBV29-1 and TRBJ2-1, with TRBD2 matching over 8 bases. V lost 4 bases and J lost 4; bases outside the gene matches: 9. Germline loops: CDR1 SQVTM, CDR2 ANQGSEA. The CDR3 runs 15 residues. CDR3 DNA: TGCAGCGTTGGGCAAAGATTAGCGGGGTACAATGAGCAGTTCTTC. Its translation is CSVGQRLAGYNEQFF.

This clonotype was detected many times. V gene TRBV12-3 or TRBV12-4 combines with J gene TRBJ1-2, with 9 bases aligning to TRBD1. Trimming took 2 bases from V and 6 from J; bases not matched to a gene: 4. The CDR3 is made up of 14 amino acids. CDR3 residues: CASSLYRQGDGYTF. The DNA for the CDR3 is TGTGCCAGCAGTTTATATCGACAGGGGGATGGCTACACCTTC.

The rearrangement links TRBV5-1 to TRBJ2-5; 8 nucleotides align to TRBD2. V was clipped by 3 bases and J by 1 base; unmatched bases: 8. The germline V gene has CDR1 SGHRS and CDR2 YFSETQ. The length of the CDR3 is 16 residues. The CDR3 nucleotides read TGCGCCAGCAGCTGGGGACTAGGGGTTATCCAAGAGACCCAGTACTTC. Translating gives CASSWGLGVIQETQYF.

CDR3 loop: CATSLTATGGNQPQHF. The CDR3 DNA reads as TGTGCCACCAGCCTTACCGCCACAGGGGGCAATCAGCCCCAGCATTTT. The J gene is TRBJ1-5, the V gene TRBV15, with TRBD1 identical over 7 bases. Germline CDR1 is LNHNV and CDR2 is YYDKDF (reference sequence). This CDR3 region has 16 residues. With V trimmed by 5 bases and J by 2 bases, 9 bases remained unmatched.

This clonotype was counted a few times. CDR3 sequence reads: CASSDGGGNEQYF. The CDR3 nucleotides are TGTGCCAGCAGTGACGGAGGGGGCAACGAGCAGTACTTC. The chain has TRBV6-5 and TRBJ2-7; D might be TRBD1 (7 bases). There are 13 residues in the CDR3. V lost 5 bases and J 5 bases, leaving 13 bases between the germline ends. Germline V lookup: CDR1 MNHEY, CDR2 SVGAGI.

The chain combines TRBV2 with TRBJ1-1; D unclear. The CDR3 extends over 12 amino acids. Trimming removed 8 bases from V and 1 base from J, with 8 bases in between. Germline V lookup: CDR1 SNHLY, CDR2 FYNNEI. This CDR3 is CASGRRNTEAFF. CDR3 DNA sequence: TGTGCCAGCGGGCGGAGGAACACTGAAGCTTTCTTT.

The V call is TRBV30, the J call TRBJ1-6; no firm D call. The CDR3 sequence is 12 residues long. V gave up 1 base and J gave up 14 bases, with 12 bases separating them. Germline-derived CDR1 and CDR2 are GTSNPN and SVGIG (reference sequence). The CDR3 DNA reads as TGTGCCTGGAGTGCAGGACCCTTAGCCCTCCACTTT. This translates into CAWSAGPLALHF.

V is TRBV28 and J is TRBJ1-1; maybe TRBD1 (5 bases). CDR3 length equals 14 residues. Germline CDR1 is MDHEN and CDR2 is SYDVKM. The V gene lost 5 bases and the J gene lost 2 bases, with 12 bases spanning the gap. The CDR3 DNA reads TGTGCCAGCAGTCGTCTTGGGGCCAACACTGAAGCTTTCTTT. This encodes CASSRLGANTEAFF.

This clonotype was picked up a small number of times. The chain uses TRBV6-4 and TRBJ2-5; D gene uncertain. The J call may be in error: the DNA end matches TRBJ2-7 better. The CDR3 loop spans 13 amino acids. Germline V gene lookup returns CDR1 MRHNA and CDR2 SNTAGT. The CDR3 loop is CASSDWPPGEQYF. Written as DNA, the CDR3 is TGTGCCAGCAGTGACTGGCCCCCGGGCGAGCAGTACTTC.

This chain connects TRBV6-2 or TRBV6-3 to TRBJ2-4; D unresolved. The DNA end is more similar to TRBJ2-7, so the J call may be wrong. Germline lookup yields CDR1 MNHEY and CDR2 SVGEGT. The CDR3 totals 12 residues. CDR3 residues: CASQSMVYEQYF. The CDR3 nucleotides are TGTGCCAGCCAAAGTATGGTCTACGAGCAGTACTTC.

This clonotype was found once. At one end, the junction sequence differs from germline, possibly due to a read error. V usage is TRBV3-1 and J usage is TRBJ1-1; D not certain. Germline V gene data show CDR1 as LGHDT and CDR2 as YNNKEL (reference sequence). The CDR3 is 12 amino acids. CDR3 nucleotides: TGTGTCAGCAGCCAACTACAAGGTGAAGCTTTCTTT. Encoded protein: CVSSQLQGEAFF.

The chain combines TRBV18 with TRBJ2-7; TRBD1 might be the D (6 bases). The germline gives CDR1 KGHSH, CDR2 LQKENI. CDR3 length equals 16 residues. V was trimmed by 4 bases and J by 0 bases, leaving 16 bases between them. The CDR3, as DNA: TGTGCCAGCTCACGAGGGGGAGCCGCCAGCTCCTACGAGCAGTACTTC. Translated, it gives CASSRGGAASSYEQYF. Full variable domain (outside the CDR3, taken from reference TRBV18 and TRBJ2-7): NAGVMQNPRHLVRRRGQEARLRCSPMKGHSHVYWYRQLPEEGLKFMVYLQKENIIDESGMPKERFSAEFPKEGPSILRIQQVVRGDSAAYFCASSRGGAASSYEQYFGPGTRLTVT.

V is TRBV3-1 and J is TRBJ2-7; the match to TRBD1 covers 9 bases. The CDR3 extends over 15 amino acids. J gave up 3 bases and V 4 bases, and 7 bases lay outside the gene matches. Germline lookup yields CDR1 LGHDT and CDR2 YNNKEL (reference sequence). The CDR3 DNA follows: TGTGCCAGCAGCCTAAAGGGACAGGGTATCTACGAGCAGTACTTC. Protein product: CASSLKGQGIYEQYF.

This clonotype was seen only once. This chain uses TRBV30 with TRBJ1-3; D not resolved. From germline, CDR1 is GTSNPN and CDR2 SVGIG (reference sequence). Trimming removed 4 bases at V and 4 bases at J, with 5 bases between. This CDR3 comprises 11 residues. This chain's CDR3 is CAWTPGNTIYF. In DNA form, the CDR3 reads TGTGCCTGGACCCCGGGAAACACCATATATTTT.

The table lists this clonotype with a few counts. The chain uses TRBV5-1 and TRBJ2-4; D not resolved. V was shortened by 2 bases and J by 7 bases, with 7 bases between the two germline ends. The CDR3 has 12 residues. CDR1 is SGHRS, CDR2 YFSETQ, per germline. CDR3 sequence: CASSFDENIQYF. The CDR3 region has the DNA TGCGCCAGCAGCTTCGACGAGAACATTCAGTACTTC.

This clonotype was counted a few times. DNA of the CDR3: TGTGCCAGCAGTCGGGACAGGGTGGAAAAACAAGAGACCCAGTACTTC. Protein: CASSRDRVEKQETQYF. The genes are TRBV12-3 or TRBV12-4 and TRBJ2-5, with 9 bases that match TRBD1. The CDR3 is 16 amino acids. V dropped 5 bases and J dropped 2; count of bases not matched to a gene: 9.

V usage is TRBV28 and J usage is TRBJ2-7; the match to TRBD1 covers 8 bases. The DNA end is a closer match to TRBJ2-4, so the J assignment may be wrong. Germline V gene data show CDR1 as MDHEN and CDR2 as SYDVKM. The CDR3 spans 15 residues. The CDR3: CASSPLQGAQNIQYF. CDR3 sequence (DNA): TGTGCCAGCAGCCCACTTCAGGGGGCTCAAAACATTCAGTACTTC.

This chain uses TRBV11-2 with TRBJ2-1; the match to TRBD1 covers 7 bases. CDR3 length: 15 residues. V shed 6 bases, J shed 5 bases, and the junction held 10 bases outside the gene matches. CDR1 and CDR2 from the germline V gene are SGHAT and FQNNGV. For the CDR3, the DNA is TGTGCCAGCAGAAAACCCGGGACAGCCCACAATGAGCAGTTCTTC. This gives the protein CASRKPGTAHNEQFF.

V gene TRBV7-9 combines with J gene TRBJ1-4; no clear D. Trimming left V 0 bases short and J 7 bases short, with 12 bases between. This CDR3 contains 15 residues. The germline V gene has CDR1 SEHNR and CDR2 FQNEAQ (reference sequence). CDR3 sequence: CASSLAVERSEKLFF. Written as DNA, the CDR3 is TGTGCCAGCAGCTTAGCGGTTGAAAGGAGTGAAAAACTGTTTTTT.

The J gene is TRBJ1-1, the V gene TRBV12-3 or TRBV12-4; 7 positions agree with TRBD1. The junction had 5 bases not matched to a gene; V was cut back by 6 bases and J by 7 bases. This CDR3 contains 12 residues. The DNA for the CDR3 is TGTGCCAGCAGGCCTACAGGGGATGAAGCTTTCTTT. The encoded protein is CASRPTGDEAFF.

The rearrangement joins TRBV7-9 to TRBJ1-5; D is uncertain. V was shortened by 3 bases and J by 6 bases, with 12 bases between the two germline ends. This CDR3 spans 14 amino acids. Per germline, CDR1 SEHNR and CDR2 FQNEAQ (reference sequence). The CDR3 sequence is CASSLSNSRQPQHF. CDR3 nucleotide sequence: TGTGCCAGCAGCTTGTCTAACAGTCGTCAGCCCCAGCATTTT. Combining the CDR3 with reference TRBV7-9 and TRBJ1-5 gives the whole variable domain DTGVSQNPRHKITKRGQNVTFRCDPISEHNRLYWYRQTLGQGPEFLTYFQNEAQLEKSRLLSDRFSAERPKGSFSTLEIQRTEQGDSAMYLCASSLSNSRQPQHFGDGTRLSIL.

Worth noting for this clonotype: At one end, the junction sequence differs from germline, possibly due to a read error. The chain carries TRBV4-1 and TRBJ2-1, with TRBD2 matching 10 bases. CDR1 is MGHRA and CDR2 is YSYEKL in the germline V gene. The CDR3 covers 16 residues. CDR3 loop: CAGSQPGLAVYNEQFF. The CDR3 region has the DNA TGCGCCGGCAGCCAACCAGGACTAGCGGTCTACAATGAGCAGTTCTTC.

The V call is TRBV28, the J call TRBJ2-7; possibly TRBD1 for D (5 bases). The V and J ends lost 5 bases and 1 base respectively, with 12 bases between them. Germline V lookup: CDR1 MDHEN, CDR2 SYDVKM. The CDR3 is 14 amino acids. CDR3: CASSQNQGSYEQYF. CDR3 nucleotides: TGTGCCAGCAGTCAAAATCAGGGATCCTACGAGCAGTACTTC.

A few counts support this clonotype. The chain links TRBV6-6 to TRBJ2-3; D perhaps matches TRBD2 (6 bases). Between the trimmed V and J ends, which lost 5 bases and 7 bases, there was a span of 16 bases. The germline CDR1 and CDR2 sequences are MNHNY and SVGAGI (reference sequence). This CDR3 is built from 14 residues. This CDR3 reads CASSRRDWPHTQYF. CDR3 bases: TGTGCCAGCAGTCGCCGGGACTGGCCCCATACGCAGTATTTT.

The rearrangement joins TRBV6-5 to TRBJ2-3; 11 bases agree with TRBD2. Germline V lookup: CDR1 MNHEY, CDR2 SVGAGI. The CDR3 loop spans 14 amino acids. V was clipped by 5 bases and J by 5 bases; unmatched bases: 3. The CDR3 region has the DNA TGTGCCAGCAGTAGTAGCGGGGGGGTAGATACGCAGTATTTT. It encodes CASSSSGGVDTQYF.

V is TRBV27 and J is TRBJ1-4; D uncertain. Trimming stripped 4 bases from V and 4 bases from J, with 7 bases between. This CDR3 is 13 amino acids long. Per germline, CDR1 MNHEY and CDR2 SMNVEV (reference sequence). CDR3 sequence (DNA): TGTGCCAGCAGTTCCTGGGGTAATGAAAAACTGTTTTTT. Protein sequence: CASSSWGNEKLFF.

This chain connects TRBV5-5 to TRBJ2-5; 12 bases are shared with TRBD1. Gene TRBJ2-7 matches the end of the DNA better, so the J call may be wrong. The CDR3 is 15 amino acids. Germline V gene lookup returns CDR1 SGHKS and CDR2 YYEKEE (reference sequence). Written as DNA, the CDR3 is TGTGCCAGCAGCTTGGGGGACAGGGGGCAAGGCGAGCAGTACTTC. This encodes CASSLGDRGQGEQYF.